This T cell receptor (beta chain) is drawn from a study of cytomegalovirus exposure and HLA in healthy donors. The primer mix had 60 Vbeta and 13 Jbeta primers. The table came from immunoSEQ multiplex PCR; TCRdb's copy has only in-frame clones and leaves some out. The data hold some 200,000 clones, with about four fifths observed a single time. Trimming at V came to 4 bases and at J to 4 bases, leaving 3 bases not matched to a gene. Germline lookup yields CDR1 SGHRS and CDR2 YFSETQ. The CDR3 sequence is 13 residues long. The V and J genes are TRBV5-1 and TRBJ2-5, with 8 bases matching TRBD1. The sequence was collected from a girl aged 5 to 17 in good health and CMV-seropositive. Material: PBMCs. In DNA, the CDR3 is TGCGCCAGCAGCCTGGACAGGGCAGAGACCCAGTACTTC. Amino acids: CASSLDRAETQYF.